One and the same sample provided the 9 T cell receptor beta chains below, sequenced in a study of T cells in Graves' hyperthyroidism and ophthalmopathy (dated by TCRdb to the late 2010s). The library relied on multiplex PCR. Sequencing took place on an Illumina HiSeq 2000. Amplification of TCR beta CDR3 regions was carried out from RNA transcripts. A first-round RT-PCR of the TCR CDR3 used the HTBI primer set with the Qiagen OneStep RT-PCR kit. In TCRdb, the public reads were trimmed at Q25 with fastp and aligned with MiXCR, with productive beta chains retained. All rows with the same CDR3 protein become a single entry with the most common DNA and genes. This sample gives 550,000 to 600,000 distinct CDR3 sequences in total; approximately 15% of them show up just once. The ten largest clonotypes hold approximately 20% of the sample. Specimen: blood. All receptors come from a woman younger than 35 with Graves' hyperthyroidism.

The sample holds many counts of this clonotype. The rearrangement joins TRBV5-1 to TRBJ2-7, with D possibly TRBD1 on 6 matching bases. Germline V CDR1 and CDR2: SGHRS, YFSETQ. The ends were cut back, 0 bases at V and 0 bases at J, with 10 bases in the middle. The CDR3 loop spans 15 amino acids. In nucleotides, the CDR3 is TGCGCCAGCAGCTTGGTGGGGACAAGCTCCTACGAGCAGTACTTC. Its translation is CASSLVGTSSYEQYF.

This clonotype was detected ten times or more. This sequence joins TRBV5-1 and TRBJ2-7; the D gene is possibly TRBD2 (5 bases). In germline, CDR1 is SGHRS, CDR2 YFSETQ. The CDR3 loop spans 15 amino acids. V shed 1 base and J shed 6 bases, with 17 bases lying between them. CDR3 in amino acids: CASSLSSGIGLEQYF. The CDR3 DNA is TGCGCCAGCAGCTTGAGTTCGGGGATCGGGCTCGAGCAGTACTTC.

Ten or more counts support this clonotype. The chain is built from TRBV7-2 and TRBJ2-5, with D perhaps assigned TRBD1 or TRBD2 (5 bases each). The ends were cut back, 1 base at V and 8 bases at J, with 11 bases in the middle. In germline, CDR1 is SGHTA, CDR2 FQGNSA. CDR3 length: 13 residues. CDR3: CASSLGERGTQYF. The CDR3 region has the DNA TGTGCCAGCAGCTTAGGGGAGAGGGGAACCCAGTACTTC. Combining the CDR3 with reference TRBV7-2 and TRBJ2-5 gives the whole variable domain GAGVSQSPSNKVTEKGKDVELRCDPISGHTALYWYRQSLGQGLEFLIYFQGNSAPDKSGLPSDRFSAERTGGSVSTLTIQRTQQEDSAVYLCASSLGERGTQYFGPGTRLLVL.

This clonotype was detected ten times or more. The chain couples TRBV5-1 to TRBJ2-1, with TRBD2 matching over 7 bases. CDR1 is SGHRS, CDR2 YFSETQ, per germline. The V segment lost 5 bases and the J segment 5 bases; nucleotides outside the gene matches: 7. This CDR3 region has 14 residues. The CDR3 DNA follows: TGCGCCAGCAGGCCCGGGACTACAAACAATGAGCAGTTCTTC. This translates into CASRPGTTNNEQFF.

This clonotype was seen at least ten times. V gene TRBV30 combines with J gene TRBJ2-3; possibly TRBD1 or TRBD2 for D (5 bases each). V was trimmed by 8 bases and J by 3 bases, leaving 12 bases between them. This CDR3 is 12 amino acids long. Germline values: CDR1 GTSNPN, CDR2 SVGIG (reference sequence). The CDR3 DNA sequence: TGTGCCCGGGGCGACGGAACAGATACGCAGTATTTT. Residues: CARGDGTDTQYF.

This clonotype was found a few times. The J gene is TRBJ2-2, the V gene TRBV6-1; D is unclear. There are 14 residues in the CDR3. Trimming took 7 bases from V and 7 from J, leaving 16 bases between them. Per the germline V gene, CDR1 is MNHNS and CDR2 is SASEGT. In DNA form, the CDR3 reads TGTGCCAGCACCAGAGACCTCGAGATCGGGGAGCTGTTTTTT. Protein sequence: CASTRDLEIGELFF.

This clonotype occurred a few times. V gene TRBV12-3 or TRBV12-4 combines with J gene TRBJ1-1, with unresolved D. V lost 3 bases to trimming and J lost 7 bases, with 18 bases between them. The CDR3 has 15 amino acids. This chain's CDR3 is CASSFPPAGLGEAFF. CDR3 bases: TGTGCCAGCAGTTTCCCCCCCGCAGGTTTGGGTGAAGCTTTCTTT.

This chain links TRBV20-1 with TRBJ2-3, with TRBD2 matching over 9 bases. The CDR3 extends over 17 amino acids. Germline trimming cut 1 base from V and 2 bases from J; bases unmatched to any gene: 10. Germline loops: CDR1 DFQATT, CDR2 SNEGSKA (reference sequence). CDR3: CSARVEGGGDVTDTQYF. The DNA for the CDR3 is TGCAGTGCTAGAGTGGAAGGCGGGGGGGATGTCACAGATACGCAGTATTTT.

This clonotype has at least ten counts. As DNA, the CDR3 is TGCAGTGCTAGATCAGGCGGGCCGGGTCAGCCCCAGCATTTT. Residues: CSARSGGPGQPQHF. V is TRBV20-1 and J is TRBJ1-5; D is unclear. This CDR3 contains 14 residues. Germline CDR1 and CDR2: DFQATT and SNEGSKA (reference sequence). V lost 2 bases, J lost 6 bases, and 14 bases lay in between.